The clone carrying this T cell receptor (beta chain) showed up many times. Its specificity is unknown. TCRdb processed the 5' RACE reads anew with MiXCR; each CDR3 protein has one entry. Counted here are about 240,000 distinct CDR3 sequences, about 10% occurring once; the ten biggest clones make up more than 8%. The entry originates in a study of identical twins. Study observations and caveats: Out-of-frame alpha sequences common to twins exhibited a surplus of low generation probability. For cord blood, abundant beta clonotypes had fewer insertions, unlike memory repertoires, which showed none.

There are 12 residues in the CDR3. V was trimmed by 3 bases and J by 9 bases, leaving 9 bases between them. Germline CDR1 reads LNHNV; CDR2 reads YYDKDF (reference sequence). The sequenced sample was memory T cells sorted from blood. The source is a man aged 50 or older in good health. The chain has TRBV15 and TRBJ2-1, with D hard to call. The CDR3 sequence: CATSRENGEQFF. CDR3 DNA: TGTGCCACCAGCAGGGAAAACGGTGAGCAGTTCTTC.